A selection of T cell receptor beta chains follows, all from one sample in a study of T-cell reconstitution after alpha-beta-depleted transplantation in children. TCRdb reprocessed the PCR reads with MiXCR, giving one entry per CDR3 protein. The sample includes around 600,000 distinct CDR3 sequences, about 10% of them seen just once. Sequencing was performed on PBMCs from the stem cell graft donor, taken from the stem cell graft. These receptors all come from a human donor who donated a stem cell graft to a child with acute myeloid leukemia. Each CDR3 is given with its conserved first and last residue. The order of the fields is D gene, V gene, clone size, J gene, CDR3 DNA, CDR3 protein. The D gene is left open where the match is weak. Some rows mark clone size as missing; the rest say once, few, many or name a class of expanded clone.

.	TRBV9	.	TRBJ2-7	TGTGCCAGCAGCGTAGGGGGGGCGGGCCCCTACGAGCAGTACTTC	CASSVGGAGPYEQYF
TRBD2	TRBV3-1	.	TRBJ2-7	TGTGCCAGCAGCCAAGGACTAGCGGCGACCTACGAGCAGTACTTC	CASSQGLAATYEQYF
TRBD2	TRBV7-2	.	TRBJ2-7	TGTGCCAGCAGTACTAGCGGGAGTTCGGTATACGAGCAGTACTTC	CASSTSGSSVYEQYF
TRBD2	TRBV14	few	TRBJ2-1	TGTGCCAGCAGCCAAGGAGGACTAGCGGGAAGTGCTCGGAATGAGCAGTTCTTC	CASSQGGLAGSARNEQFF
TRBD1	TRBV9	once	TRBJ2-1	TGTACCAGCAGCAAGAGACAGGGTGGCGGGAATGAGCAGTTCTTC	CTSSKRQGGGNEQFF
.	TRBV28	.	TRBJ1-1	TGTGCCAGCAGTTTAGGTGACAGAGGTCGACTCCGCGGGGCTTTCTTT	CASSLGDRGRLRGAFF
TRBD2	TRBV7-3	many	TRBJ2-3	TGTGCCAGCAGCTTAAAAAGCGGGGCTAGCACAGATACGCAGTATTTT	CASSLKSGASTDTQYF
TRBD2	TRBV10-3	.	TRBJ2-1	TGTGCCATCATGGACGGCAGAGAAGGACTAGCGCCTTACAATGAGCAGTTCTTC	CAIMDGREGLAPYNEQFF
.	TRBV12-3/TRBV12-4	many	TRBJ2-1	TGTGCCAGCGGGCCTGGAGGATCCCCAATAGATGAGCAGTTCTTC	CASGPGGSPIDEQFF
.	TRBV20-1	.	TRBJ1-1	TGCAGTGCTAGAGGAAGAGAACAAGTCACTGAAGCTTTCTTT	CSARGREQVTEAFF
TRBD2	TRBV5-1	few	TRBJ2-1	TGCGCCAGCAATTCGGGCCTAGCGGGCCACAATGAGCAGTTCTTC	CASNSGLAGHNEQFF
.	TRBV6-2/TRBV6-3	.	TRBJ2-5	TGTGCCAGTAGACAGGACAATCAAGAGACCCAGTACTTC	CASRQDNQETQYF
.	TRBV27	.	TRBJ2-2	TGTGCCAGCGCCTACCTGGACACCGGGGAGCTGTTTTTT	CASAYLDTGELFF
.	TRBV9	many	TRBJ1-1	TGTGCCAGCAGCGTCCGGGATGAATCCGAAGCTTTCTTT	CASSVRDESEAFF
TRBD2	TRBV20-1	few	TRBJ2-2	TGCAGTGCTGCGGTGGCTAGCGGGAGCGGGAACACCGGGGAGCTGTTTTTT	CSAAVASGSGNTGELFF
TRBD2	TRBV4-3	few	TRBJ2-1	TGCGCCAGCAGCCAAGAAGTTGGTCTAGCGGGGCTAAGCTCCTACAATGAGCAGTTCTTC	CASSQEVGLAGLSSYNEQFF
.	TRBV29-1	.	TRBJ2-3	TGCAGCGTTGAGGGCGGGACCCAGATTACGCAGTATTTT	CSVEGGTQITQYF
.	TRBV12-3/TRBV12-4	many	TRBJ2-7	TGTGCCAGCAGTTTAGCGGGGTACAGGTTGACTTACTTC	CASSLAGYRLTYF
.	TRBV4-2	.	TRBJ2-1	TGTGCCAGCAGCTTGACCGGGACTAATGAGCAGTTCTTC	CASSLTGTNEQFF
TRBD1	TRBV29-1	many	TRBJ2-2	TGCAGCGTGGGACAGGGGAACACCGGGGAGCTGTTTTTT	CSVGQGNTGELFF
TRBD2	TRBV6-5	many	TRBJ2-1	TGTGCCAGCAGTTATGGTAGCGGGATCATCTACAATGAGCAGTTCTTC	CASSYGSGIIYNEQFF
TRBD1	TRBV27	many	TRBJ1-2	TGTGCCAGCAGTCTCCGGGACAGGGGCCCATCGTTGGATGGCTACACCTTC	CASSLRDRGPSLDGYTF
TRBD2	TRBV24-1	.	TRBJ2-3	TGTGCCGCCAGTGAAAGCGGGAGAGGAGATACGCAGTATTTT	CAASESGRGDTQYF
.	TRBV11-2	many	TRBJ2-6	TGTGCCAGCAGCTTATATGGACCATTTTCTGGGGCCAACGTCCTGACTTTC	CASSLYGPFSGANVLTF
TRBD2	TRBV12-3/TRBV12-4	.	TRBJ2-3	TGTACCAGCAGTTCTCGACTAGCGGGAATCCTCGGGACAGATACGCAGTATTTT	CTSSSRLAGILGTDTQYF